This T cell receptor (beta chain) was captured by sequencing in a study of blood T cell repertoires in COVID-19 (dated by TCRdb to about 2020). Describing the broader study: Samples covering the acute and convalescent phases of COVID-19 were provided by collaborators in the United States, Italy and Spain. The material from the prospective study consisted of cDNA or gDNA derived from T cells, B-cell-depleted T cells, or PBMCs. Deeply sampled blood TCRbeta repertoires from subjects exposed to, actively infected with, or recovered from COVID-19 were included in the dataset. The repertoires were released in a freely available public database meant as a resource for research on the immune response to SARS-CoV-2. The samples were drawn from the first 160 participants of the ongoing ImmuneRACE study and from under 1,500 subjects provided by 6 global collaborators. Nearly every sample came with metadata listing a de-identified subject ID, COVID-19 status, age in years and sex. HLA class I and class II types, where available, came from metadata supplied by the sample provider rather than from assay-based typing.

The study at large found these results: The amount of clinical and demographic metadata varied by source and participant and was provided uncurated.

TCRbeta CDR3 regions were amplified from genomic DNA by means of the immunoSEQ Assay, a bias-controlled multiplex PCR. The paper's data handling went like this. Nucleated cell counts per sample were estimated from amplification of reference gene primers within the assay. To quantify the absolute abundance of each unique TCRbeta CDR3 rearrangement, sequence reads were collapsed and filtered. For each sample, productive Simpson clonality was calculated as the square root of Simpson's diversity index over productive rearrangements. The clones in this table, taken by TCRdb from immuneACCESS, are in-frame only. Not every clone is retained; where verified, under half of the shortfall comes from an unresolved V gene, and the cause of the rest is unknown. For V, J and clone size, that table is used; D and trimming come from the DNA. For this sample there are 81,000 or so clones; 85% appear just once. The leading ten clones occupy approximately 10% of the sample.

About this clone: Its antigen specificity is not known. Base qualities are not at hand, and no much larger clone is one base apart.

Each collaborating institution followed its own protocols to collect whole blood in K2EDTA tubes. For TCRbeta analysis, collaborators shipped samples in one of three forms: frozen whole blood, isolated PBMCs, or DNA extracted from either of those sample types. Sequenced material: peripheral blood. The clonotype was recovered from a woman in her seventies with active or convalescent COVID-19.

The encoded CDR3 is CASSARQNTEAFF. The DNA sequence is as follows: TGTGCCAGCAGTGCAAGACAGAACACTGAAGCTTTCTTT. The sequence links TRBV6-4 to TRBJ1-1; the D gene remains uncertain. At the junction V is shortened by 4 bases and J by 1 base, with 7 bases in between. Its CDR3 holds 13 amino acids, cysteine through phenylalanine. Only CDR3 DNA remains: 39 bases, in frame from the first base. CDR1 is given as MRHNA and CDR2 as SNTAGT, both from the germline V gene.